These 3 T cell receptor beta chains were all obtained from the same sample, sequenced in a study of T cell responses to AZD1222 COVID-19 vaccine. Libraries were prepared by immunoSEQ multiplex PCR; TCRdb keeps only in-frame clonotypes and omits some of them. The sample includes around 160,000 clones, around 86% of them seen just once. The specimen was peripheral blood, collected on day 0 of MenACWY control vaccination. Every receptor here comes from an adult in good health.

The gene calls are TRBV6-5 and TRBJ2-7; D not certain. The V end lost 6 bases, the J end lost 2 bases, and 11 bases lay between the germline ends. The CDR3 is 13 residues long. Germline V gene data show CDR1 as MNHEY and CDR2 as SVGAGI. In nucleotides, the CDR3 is TGTGCCAGCAGCCCCGTTGCCCCCTACGAGCAGTACGTC. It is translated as CASSPVAPYEQYV.

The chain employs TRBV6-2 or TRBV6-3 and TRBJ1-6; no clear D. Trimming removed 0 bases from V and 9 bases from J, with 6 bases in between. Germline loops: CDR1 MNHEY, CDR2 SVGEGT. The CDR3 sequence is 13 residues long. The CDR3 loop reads CASSYSWGSPLHF. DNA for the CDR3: TGTGCCAGCAGTTACTCTTGGGGTTCACCCCTCCACTTT.

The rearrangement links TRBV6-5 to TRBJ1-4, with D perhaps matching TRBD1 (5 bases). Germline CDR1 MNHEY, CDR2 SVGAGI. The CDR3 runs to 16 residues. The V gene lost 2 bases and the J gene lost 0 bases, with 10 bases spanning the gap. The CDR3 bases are TGTGCCAGCAGTTACCGGGGGACGGCAACTAATGAAAAACTGTTTTTT. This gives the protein CASSYRGTATNEKLFF.